This T cell receptor (beta chain) was sequenced during a study of OX40 agonist ivuxolimab in advanced cancers. Turning to the overall study: The costimulatory receptor OX40 (CD134) was targeted by ivuxolimab, a fully human IgG2 agonistic monoclonal antibody. The paper reports the monotherapy dose-escalation portion (N ≈ 50 patients) of the phase I ivuxolimab trial. In the dose-escalation cohort, 70% to 85% of patients were male, and the mean age was approximately 60 years, with a range of about 23 to 90. Among the approximately 50 dose-escalation patients, some 20 had hepatocellular carcinoma, roughly 15 melanoma, 9 renal cell carcinoma and 9 head and neck cancer. Peripheral TCRbeta sequencing was intended to test whether TCR sequence diversity was altered and clonal T-cell expansion was caused by ivuxolimab. Prior anti-PD-1, anti-PD-L1 or anti-CTLA-4 therapy was permitted, and checkpoint inhibitors had been received by 40% to 50% of dose-escalation patients. Intravenous ivuxolimab was administered to patients every 2 weeks at six dose levels: 0.01, 0.1, 0.3, 1.5, 3 and 10 mg/kg. Three dose-escalation patients achieved partial responses, one with hepatocellular carcinoma and two with cutaneous melanoma. General findings and caveats noted by the study authors: Which antigens the clonally expanded peripheral T cells were specific for was not determined. After ivuxolimab, more expanded clones were found on average in CD8+ T cells than in CD4+ T cells. At doses of 0.1 to 3.0 mg/kg, clonal expansion of both CD4+ and CD8+ blood T cells was observed from baseline to week 6. Low levels of normalized T-cell clonal expansion were also shown by some nonresponding patients. In the 0.1-3.0 mg/kg groups, partial responders had among the lowest normalized peripheral clonal expansion, particularly in CD8+ T cells.

With respect to this clone: There is no known antigen for this receptor. No base quality information exists; no much larger clone differs at one position.

For sequencing of the TCRbeta CDR3 region, genomic DNA was extracted from the sorted cells. The immunoSEQ Assay was used for sequencing of TCRbeta CDR3 regions. Here the immuneACCESS table is served through TCRdb, limited to in-frame sequences with V and J called. Missing clones are a known gap in these copies; in checked studies unresolved V genes cover under half, and the rest lacks a known reason. For this sample there are fewer than 100,000 clones; roughly 90% appear just once. The ten largest clones add up to less than 0.35% of the sample. Patients with a history of autoimmune disease or receiving systemic immunosuppression were excluded from the trial. Peripheral blood for TCR sequencing was collected from all dose cohorts at baseline, on cycle 4 day 1, and on cycle 7 day 1. Samples were obtained from an open-label, multicenter, first-in-human phase I dose-escalation trial of ivuxolimab. Adults with locally advanced or metastatic melanoma, renal cell, hepatocellular, or head and neck squamous cell carcinoma were enrolled in the trial. CD4+ and CD8+ T cells were sorted separately from peripheral blood before TCR sequencing.

Trimming costs V 3 bases and J 5 bases, and their ends lie 10 bases apart. Inclusive of the bounding cysteine and phenylalanine, the CDR3 is 13 residues long. Kept here is only the CDR3 DNA, which spans 39 bases and is read in frame from base 1. CDR1 and CDR2 are read off the germline V gene (reference sequence) as LNHDA and SQIVND. Here the chain combines TRBV19 and TRBJ2-5; D gene: possibly TRBD1, on 5 matching bases. This receptor was obtained from an adult with an advanced solid tumor such as melanoma, head and neck, liver or kidney cancer. This sample comprised CD4+ or CD8+ T cells sorted from blood, obtained in a trial of the OX40 agonist ivuxolimab. The sequenced DNA: TGTGCCAGTAGTATCGACAGAGTCGAGACCCAGTACTTC. Its protein product is CASSIDRVETQYF.